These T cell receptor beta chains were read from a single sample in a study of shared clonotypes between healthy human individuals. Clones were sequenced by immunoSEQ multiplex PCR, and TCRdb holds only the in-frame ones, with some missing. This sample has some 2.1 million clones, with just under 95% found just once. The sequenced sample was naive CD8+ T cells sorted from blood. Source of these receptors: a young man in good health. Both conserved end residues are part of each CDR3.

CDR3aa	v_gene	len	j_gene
CASSLDGREGETQYF	TRBV7-8	15	TRBJ2-5
CATFRAGYTGELFF	TRBV2	14	TRBJ2-2
CASSEPGNSDTQYF	TRBV6-1	14	TRBJ2-3
CASTSDRELPYGYTF	TRBV28	15	TRBJ1-2
CASSFSANTGELFF	TRBV13	14	TRBJ2-2
CASSVQGNYEQYF	TRBV28	13	TRBJ2-7
CASRDLGYNEQFF	TRBV28	13	TRBJ2-1
CASSQDPVPPQHF	TRBV16	13	TRBJ1-5
CASSWSDRKREQFF	TRBV5-5	14	TRBJ2-1
CASSVFQGATGNTIYF	TRBV9	16	TRBJ1-3
CASSLGLRGRTGANVLTF	TRBV5-8	18	TRBJ2-6
CAISAQGPGSTEAFF	TRBV10-3	15	TRBJ1-1
CASSFTGGIEQYF	TRBV5-6	13	TRBJ2-7
CAWSVPSEYEQYF	TRBV30	13	TRBJ2-7
CASVDWVREAVFF	TRBV6-1	13	TRBJ2-7
CASSEGKSYEQYF	TRBV10-2	13	TRBJ2-7
CASSQDGTMNTDTQYF	TRBV4-1	16	TRBJ2-3
CASSLRDNNSPLHF	TRBV27	14	TRBJ1-6
CASSGGGVEQYF	TRBV2	12	TRBJ2-7
CASSSWLDPGANVLTF	TRBV27	16	TRBJ2-6
CASSQGSRDVYNEQFF	TRBV4-1	16	TRBJ2-1
CSVDGDSGRATAWDEQFF	TRBV29-1	18	TRBJ2-1
CASSLDRAYEQYF	TRBV5-5	13	TRBJ2-7
CASSRGTGTGANVLTF	TRBV19	16	TRBJ2-6